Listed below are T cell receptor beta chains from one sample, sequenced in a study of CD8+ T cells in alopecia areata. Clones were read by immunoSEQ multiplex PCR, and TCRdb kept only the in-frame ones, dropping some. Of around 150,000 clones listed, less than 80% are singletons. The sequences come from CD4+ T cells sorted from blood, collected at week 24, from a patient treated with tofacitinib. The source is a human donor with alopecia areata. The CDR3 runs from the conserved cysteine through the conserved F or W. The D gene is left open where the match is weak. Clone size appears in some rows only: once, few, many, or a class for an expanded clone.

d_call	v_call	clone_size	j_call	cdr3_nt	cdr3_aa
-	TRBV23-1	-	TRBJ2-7	TGCGCCAGCAGTCTTACCGGACCCTACGAGCAGTACTTC	CASSLTGPYEQYF
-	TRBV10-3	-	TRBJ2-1	TGTGCCATCAAGGGACTGGACAATGAGCAGTTCTTC	CAIKGLDNEQFF
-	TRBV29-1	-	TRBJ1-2	TGCAGCCTCGGGACTGGACTATGTGGCTACACCTTC	CSLGTGLCGYTF
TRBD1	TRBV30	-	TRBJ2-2	TGTGCCTGGAGGGCCAAGGACAGGGGAGTAGGCGGGGAGCTGTTTTTT	CAWRAKDRGVGGELFF
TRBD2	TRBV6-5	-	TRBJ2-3	TGTGCCAGCACCCAGGCTAGCGGGGGCACAGATACGCAGTATTTT	CASTQASGGTDTQYF
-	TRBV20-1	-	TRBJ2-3	TGCAGTGCTACCGACAGAGGAGGGCAGTATTTT	CSATDRGGQYF
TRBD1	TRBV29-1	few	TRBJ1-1	TGCAGCGTTGGAGAGGGGGCGCGCACTGAAGCTTTCTTT	CSVGEGARTEAFF
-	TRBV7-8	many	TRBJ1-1	TGTGCCAGCAGCTCGAGCAGGGACACTGAAGCTTTCTTT	CASSSSRDTEAFF
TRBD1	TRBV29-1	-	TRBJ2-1	TGCAGCGTTGAAGGTGGACAGGGCAAGAGTGAGCAGTTCTTC	CSVEGGQGKSEQFF
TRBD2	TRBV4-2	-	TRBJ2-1	TGTGCCAGCAGCCATCTAGCCGGGACTAAGTCGGACAATGAGCAGTTCTTC	CASSHLAGTKSDNEQFF
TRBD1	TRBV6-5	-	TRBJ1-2	TGTGCCAGCAGCCTGGACAGGGCCCCCCGGGGCTACACCTTC	CASSLDRAPRGYTF
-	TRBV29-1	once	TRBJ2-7	TGCAGCGCCCGACCGACCGGGACGCTGGGGGAGCAGTACTTC	CSARPTGTLGEQYF
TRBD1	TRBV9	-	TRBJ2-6	TGTGCCAGCAGCGTATCTTTGGGACAGGGGCCCTCTCGGCGGGCCAACGTCCTGACTTTC	CASSVSLGQGPSRRANVLTF
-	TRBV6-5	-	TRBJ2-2	TGTGCCAGCAGGACCCTCGGACGGAGCGGGGAGCTGTTTTTT	CASRTLGRSGELFF
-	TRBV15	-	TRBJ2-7	TGTGCCACCAGCCCTTCCCGCCAGTCGGGGGAGCAGTACTTC	CATSPSRQSGEQYF
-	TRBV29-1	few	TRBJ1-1	TGCAGCGTTGAAGAGAATATGAACACTGAAGCTTTCTTT	CSVEENMNTEAFF
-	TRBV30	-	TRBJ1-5	TGTGCCTGGAGTGTAGGGGACTATAGCAATCAGCCCCAGCATTTT	CAWSVGDYSNQPQHF
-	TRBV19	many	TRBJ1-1	TGTGCCAGTAGTTGGAGCACTAAGGAAGCTTTCTTT	CASSWSTKEAFF
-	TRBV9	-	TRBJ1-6	TGTGCCAGCAGCGCGGACAGCAATAATTCACCCCTCCACTTT	CASSADSNNSPLHF
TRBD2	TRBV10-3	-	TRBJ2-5	TGTGCCATTTCGCTAGCGGGGGCTTCGGAGACCCAGTACTTC	CAISLAGASETQYF
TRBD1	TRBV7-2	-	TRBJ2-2	TGTGCCAGCCGGACAGGGGGCCGGACCGGGGAGCTGTTTTTT	CASRTGGRTGELFF
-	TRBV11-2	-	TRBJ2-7	TGTGCCAGCAGCTCCCGGGGTTCCTACGAGCAGTACTTC	CASSSRGSYEQYF
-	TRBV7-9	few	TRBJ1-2	TGTGCCAGCAGCCCCTTCAGGGCAGAAGGCTACACCTTC	CASSPFRAEGYTF
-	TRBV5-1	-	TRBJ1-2	TGCGCCAGCAGCTTGGGGGGCCCGGTAGCGTTGGGCGGCTATGGCTACACCTTC	CASSLGGPVALGGYGYTF
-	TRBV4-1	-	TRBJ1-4	TGCGCCAGCAGCCAAGATACTGGGGGGAGCGAAAAACTGTTTTTT	CASSQDTGGSEKLFF